This TCR beta chain was sequenced in a study of regulatory T cells in long-lasting Graves disease (dated by TCRdb to the early 2020s). Background for the entire study: Newly diagnosed Graves' disease patients had taken antithyroid drugs for less than 3 months. The study was conducted in China and was registered as a clinical trial. Persistent Graves' disease patients were compared with newly diagnosed Graves' disease patients by peripheral blood TCR sequencing and RNA sequencing. A total of 33 samples underwent TCR sequencing: roughly 13 from persistent and approximately 20 from newly diagnosed Graves' disease patients.

What the work shows at the level of the full study, not this receptor alone: Sequencing and analysis were restricted to the TCR beta chain. Compared with newly diagnosed patients, persistent Graves' disease patients had lower TCR Shannon entropy and fewer highly expanded clones, which suggests clonal expansion. The authors noted that the small sample size was a limitation that may lower accuracy. TRBV28, TRBJ1-2 and TRBJ2-5 were preferentially used in persistent disease, while TRBV20-1 and TRBJ2-1 were favored in newly diagnosed disease. The study examined only peripheral blood because the primary lesion, thyroid tissue, could not be accessed. Patients with persistent disease shared more public clonotypes (over 2,500) than newly diagnosed patients did (around 930).

The time point label, read with the paper, signifies: newly diagnosed GD, antithyroid drugs for less than 3 months. For both TCR sequencing and RNA sequencing, RNA was extracted from PBMCs in TRIzol. Graves' disease was diagnosed according to American Thyroid Association guidelines. Patients were recruited from an endocrinology department in Xi'an, China. From each patient, around 8.3 milliliters of peripheral blood was collected into an EDTA anticoagulant tube. Ficoll Paque Plus density gradient separation was used to isolate PBMCs, and no further T cell sorting was performed. An Agilent 2100 Bioanalyzer and agarose gel were used to assess RNA quality, and a NanoDrop 2000 was used to measure RNA concentration. For CDR1 and CDR2, the germline V gene lists SGHRS and YFSETQ. Inclusive of the bounding cysteine and phenylalanine, the CDR3 is 16 residues long. Here the CDR3 DNA is all that survives: 48 bases in frame from base 1. For this chain, trimming is 2 bases at the V end and 1 base at the J end, and the number of junction bases without a gene match is 5.

A few counts support this clonotype. Its antigen is not yet known. No clone much larger than this one lies a single base away; base qualities are absent. Libraries were built with multiplex PCR. The data were produced on an Illumina HiSeq 4000. iRepertoire HTBI primers and Arm-PCR amplification of CDR3 regions were used to construct TCR beta libraries. PCR products were gel purified before sequencing. The paper's data handling went like this. Across samples, some 62 TRBV and 14 TRBJ segments were identified and used for gene usage analysis of CDR3 amino acid clonotypes. COPE and FqMerger were used to merge filtered high-quality paired reads into contigs. BLAST was used to align contigs to the IMGT TRBV, TRBD and TRBJ reference genes, and CDR3 was defined following IMGT. Highly expanded clones were defined as clonotypes with a frequency above 0.1%. Shannon entropy served as the measure of repertoire diversity, while the Gini coefficient captured V-J evenness. A clonotype found in more than one individual was treated as public. The public reads were reanalyzed by TCRdb: fastp trimming at Q25, MiXCR alignment, in-frame beta chains only. Under each unique CDR3 protein, matching rows form one entry showing the most common genes and DNA. These V and J calls originate from TCRdb's pipeline instead of the authors' own analysis. The sample contains 350,000 to 500,000 distinct CDR3 sequences, around 13% of them found a single time. The ten most abundant clones make up approximately 17% of the sample.

This sample was also put to use in a study of T cells in Graves' hyperthyroidism and ophthalmopathy. Drawing on the second study: A patient counted as having stable Graves' hyperthyroidism if no progression to ophthalmopathy occurred over 18 months of follow-up. The hyperthyroidism patients were between 18 and 65 years old and newly diagnosed, with a disease duration of less than 2 months. Patients with uncontrolled infections, other autoimmune diseases, pregnancy or lactation were excluded. Clinical symptoms, serum thyroxine and TRAb, thyroid ultrasound, and orbital computed tomography formed the basis for the diagnoses. The first round of RT-PCR for the TCR CDR3 was performed with the HTBI primer set and the Qiagen OneStep RT-PCR kit. Most expanded thyroid clonotypes (frequency above 0.001) were also found in blood, which suggests that blood repertoires may mirror thyroid immune responses. In cross-validation, a model built on a 13 V-J signature told ophthalmopathy apart from stable hyperthyroidism with under 90% sensitivity and about 81% specificity, and in testing the same model reached 80%/75%. In validation, progression to ophthalmopathy was predicted by the model with around 70% sensitivity and roughly 76% specificity, a median of 6.5 months before onset. A discovery cohort of about 96 patients, roughly 43 with Graves' ophthalmopathy and about 58 with stable Graves' hyperthyroidism, was used to find distinguishing TCR V-J signatures. Whether ophthalmopathy could be predicted prospectively was tested in an independent validation cohort made up of 18 to 20 hyperthyroidism patients plus 17 patients who later progressed to ophthalmopathy. The roughly 90 discovery patients were divided at random into training and test sets in a 7:3 ratio. In more than 5 Graves' hyperthyroidism patients, the study also compared T-cell repertoires from thyroid tissue with T-cell repertoires from blood. After sampling, hyperthyroidism patients received methimazole starting at 30 mg daily, and ophthalmopathy patients received high-dose intravenous methylprednisolone. A second multiplex PCR round built the libraries, followed by size selection and purification. Libraries were sequenced paired-end with 100 bp reads on an Illumina HiSeq2000. SOAPnuke was used to process the raw data, throwing out any read that contained adapters or uncalled bases, had a mean Phred below 15, or lacked an exact constant-primer or identifier match. COPE v1.2.5 was used to merge the high-quality paired reads, and each unique nucleotide sequence was defined as a clonotype. Clonotypes were aligned to IMGT TRBV, TRBD and TRBJ reference segments using MiTCR v1.1. Analysis was restricted to V-J combinations with a frequency above 0.0001, which covered just over 98% of repertoires. The TCS score was defined as the ratio of F50 (clonal expansion) to E x V (chaos), calculated using BLOSUM62-based TCRdist between CDR3 peptides within each V-J. Welch's t-statistics and random forest reduced around 550 V-J features to some 14, which were used in a naive Bayes classifier (R e1071). No statistical method was used to set the sample size in advance, and investigators knew the group allocation. The paper describes TCR Vbeta CDR3 sequencing of 130 to 150 peripheral blood samples, made up of about 41 ophthalmopathy patients, around 73 hyperthyroidism patients and approximately 17 progressor patients.

The TCR originated in a woman in her forties or fifties with Graves disease. Donor details come from another sample of the same person, matched by shared clones. The chain uses TRBV5-1 and TRBJ2-5; the junction holds 10 bases that match TRBD2. Sequencing was performed on peripheral blood mononuclear cells (PBMCs), taken at new diagnosis, from a patient treated with antithyroid drugs. The nucleotide sequence is given as TGCGCCAGCAGCTTACCTAGCGGGAGTGTCCAAGAGACCCAGTACTTC. This yields the protein CASSLPSGSVQETQYF.